This entry lists 14 T cell receptor beta chains sequenced from one sample in a study of vaccination and CD4 T cells after COVID-19 (dated by TCRdb to 2022 to 2024). The method behind the library was PCR. TCRdb names Illumina iSeq 100 as the instrument used. TCRdb itself trimmed the public reads at Q25 with fastp, ran MiXCR and retained productive beta chains. Rows with a matching CDR3 protein are joined into one entry that keeps the most common DNA and genes. The sample table shows approximately 29,000 distinct CDR3 sequences, and about 50% are seen once. 5.8% of the sample lies in the top ten. What the time point label conveys for this sample: late sampling 161 to 241 days after vaccination in three convalescent patients. The specimen was CD4+ T cells from blood, collected about 7 months after SARS-CoV-2 vaccination. The receptors here all came from a human donor who had recovered from COVID-19.

This rearrangement joins TRBV20-1 to TRBJ1-1; D is ambiguous. Germline V gene sequence: CDR1 DFQATT, CDR2 SNEGSKA (reference sequence). The CDR3 has 15 amino acids. V lost 0 bases and J 4 bases, leaving 15 bases between the germline ends. The CDR3: CSARDFEGPSTEAFF. The DNA of the CDR3 is TGCAGTGCTAGAGATTTCGAGGGTCCTAGCACTGAAGCTTTCTTT.

The CDR3 DNA is TGTGCCACCAGTGAAAGCGGGACTAGCGGGCTCTTCGGTGAGCAGTTCTTC. Protein sequence: CATSESGTSGLFGEQFF. The V call is TRBV24-1, the J call TRBJ2-1, with 12 bases lining up with TRBD2. CDR1 KGHDR and CDR2 SFDVKD come from the germline V gene. With V trimmed by 4 bases and J by 9 bases, 12 bases remained unmatched. The CDR3 is 17 amino acids.

This chain links TRBV20-1 with TRBJ2-7; D may match TRBD1 or TRBD2 (5 bases each). Germline lookup yields CDR1 DFQATT and CDR2 SNEGSKA (reference sequence). Deletions cut 6 bases from V and 4 bases from J, with 19 bases between. The CDR3 spans 14 residues. The CDR3 sequence is CSATTMTVSYEQYF. The CDR3 nucleotides are TGCAGTGCAACGACTATGACAGTAAGTTACGAGCAGTACTTC.

The chain employs TRBV20-1 and TRBJ1-1; TRBD1 agrees at 7 bases. This CDR3 region has 14 residues. Germline V gene sequence: CDR1 DFQATT, CDR2 SNEGSKA (reference sequence). The J segment lost 5 bases and the V segment lost 2 bases, leaving 8 bases of the junction unmatched. CDR3 sequence reads: CSARKTGVRTEAFF. The DNA of the CDR3 is TGCAGTGCTAGAAAAACAGGGGTACGGACTGAAGCTTTCTTT.

The V and J genes are TRBV19 and TRBJ2-7; 8 nucleotides align to TRBD1. Per germline, CDR1 LNHDA and CDR2 SQIVND (reference sequence). The V gene end was trimmed by 3 bases and the J gene end by 3 bases; junction bases not matched to a gene: 10. The CDR3 runs to 16 residues. The CDR3 DNA follows: TGTGCCAGTAGTATCGATTTACTAGACAGGGGCTACGAGCAGTACTTC. Its translation is CASSIDLLDRGYEQYF.

This clonotype has a handful of counts. The chain has TRBV2 and TRBJ2-1, with 10 positions matching TRBD2. CDR3 length: 15 amino acids. The trim removed 7 bases at V and 2 bases at J, leaving 5 bases unmatched. Germline values: CDR1 SNHLY, CDR2 FYNNEI. The CDR3 coding sequence is TGTGCCAGCACCCTACTAGCGGGACCCTACAATGAGCAGTTCTTC. Amino acids: CASTLLAGPYNEQFF.

This clonotype is deemed medium-sized. The chain joins TRBV21-1 to TRBJ2-1; TRBD1 was called by the table and not checked on the DNA. TRBV21-1 is recorded as a pseudogene. The CDR3 is 14 residues long. CDR3 residues: CASSKSLSGCEQFF. CDR3 coding DNA: TGTGCCAGCAGCAAATCCCTGTCGGGCTGTGAGCAGTTCTTC.

This CDR3 reads CSARDPRQGSSPLHF. In DNA, the CDR3 is TGCAGTGCTAGAGATCCGAGACAGGGTAGTTCACCCCTCCACTTT. V and J are TRBV20-1 and TRBJ1-6; 7 bases match TRBD1. Germline assignment: CDR1 DFQATT and CDR2 SNEGSKA (reference sequence). Germline trimming cut 0 bases from V and 9 bases from J; bases unmatched to any gene: 8. The CDR3 extends over 15 amino acids.

Only a few counts were recorded for this clonotype. V usage is TRBV10-3 and J usage is TRBJ1-6, with D maybe TRBD1 (6 bases). CDR1 ENHRY and CDR2 SYGVKD come from the germline V gene. The CDR3 is 15 amino acids. The V and J ends lost 6 bases and 5 bases respectively, with 14 bases between them. The CDR3 sequence is CAISERTVNNSPLHF. As DNA, the CDR3 is TGTGCCATCAGCGAACGGACAGTCAATAATTCACCCCTCCACTTT.

This clonotype came up a few times. The gene calls are TRBV7-8 and TRBJ1-1; possible D gene TRBD1, 5 bases. V lost 6 bases and J lost 4, with 30 bases in between. This CDR3 has 19 residues. Germline V gene sequence: CDR1 SGHVS, CDR2 FQNEAQ. The CDR3: CASRQLATGYDSQGTEAFF. CDR3 sequence (DNA): TGTGCCAGCAGACAGCTGGCCACCGGGTATGACTCTCAGGGCACTGAAGCTTTCTTT.

Of note for this clonotype: A junction boundary mismatches the germline segment, possibly from a read error. This rearrangement joins TRBV6-5 to TRBJ1-1; 7 bases map to TRBD1. Germline lookup yields CDR1 MNHEY and CDR2 SVGAGI. The CDR3 is 15 amino acids. CDR3 in DNA: TGTGCCGGCAGTTACTCGCGACAGGGTAATGGTGAAGCTTTCTTT. Its translation: CAGSYSRQGNGEAFF.

The J gene is TRBJ1-2, the V gene TRBV24-1; no firm D call. There are 15 residues in the CDR3. V was shortened by 3 bases and J by 0 bases, with 10 bases between the two germline ends. CDR1 is KGHDR, CDR2 SFDVKD, per germline. The CDR3 coding sequence is TGTGCCACCAGTGATCGGGGTGGTCCTAACTATGGCTACACCTTC. The encoded protein is CATSDRGGPNYGYTF.

The genes are TRBV4-1 and TRBJ1-6; the match to TRBD1 covers 7 bases. The germline V gene encodes CDR1 MGHRA and CDR2 YSYEKL. Trimming cost V 1 base and J 7 bases; bases outside gene matches: 10. This CDR3 spans 17 amino acids. This CDR3 is CASSQASWAGGNSPLHF. The CDR3 DNA reads as TGCGCCAGCAGCCAAGCGTCCTGGGCAGGGGGGAATTCACCCCTCCACTTT.

The chain links TRBV6-1 to TRBJ1-1; D is possibly TRBD1 (5 bases). The germline CDR1 and CDR2 sequences are MNHNS and SASEGT. This CDR3 spans 14 amino acids. Deletions cut 7 bases from V and 4 bases from J, with 16 bases between. CDR3 protein: CASILGGGSTEAFF. Here the CDR3 DNA reads TGTGCCAGCATCCTGGGGGGAGGGTCCACTGAAGCTTTCTTT.